The subject of this entry is one TCR beta chain. Its antigen specificity is not known. Within one base of it there is no much larger clone, and no base qualities were kept. The data originate from a study of cytomegalovirus exposure and HLA in healthy donors (dated by TCRdb to about 2017). Regarding the complete study: An earlier analysis of approximately 640 of the donors reported approximately 270 Gb of sequence data and 100 million to 130 million unique TCR beta sequences from 150 million to 200 million T cells. The genetic ancestry cluster associated with self-reported Caucasian donors included 65% to 90% of the roughly 400 genotyped donors. To decide whether each TCR beta V gene segment behaved as functional or pseudogenic, an earlier analysis of approximately 590 of the donors relied on high-throughput TCR beta sequencing. All discovery cohort repertoires had been generated on a single sequencing platform. Among some 410 genotyped donors of the cohort, an average of around 240,000 unique TCR beta nucleotide sequences were sequenced per donor, around a sixth of them non-productive. The study aimed to test whether signatures of past pathogen exposure could be identified by cataloging public T cell receptors. Using immunosequencing, the study profiled T cell repertoires from about 650 subjects and related those repertoires to cytomegalovirus serostatus. To study patterns of TCR occurrence, a later analysis re-analyzed previously published TCR beta repertoires from 650 to 750 donors and added high-resolution HLA genotyping. A separate validation cohort of 100 to 150 different subjects was used in addition to the roughly 620-subject first cohort. Four or five DR-DQ haplotypes were handled as single units for association and clustering because linkage in the cohort was strong. In the later analysis, no new phenotypic data were used to find candidate immune exposures; instead, reliance was placed on TCR beta sequences and their occurrence across donors. Genome-wide SNP genotypes for about three fifths of the roughly 700 donors were used in a later genetic analysis, which treated that subset as a discovery cohort. Both class I and class II loci were covered by HLA typing, at four-digit resolution. An early release covering roughly 640 HLA-typed donors comprised about 290 gigabases of sequencing data and around 80 million unique TCR sequences. Typing coverage differed by locus: A, B, C, DRB1 and DQB1 were typed in roughly 620-630 donors, DQA1 in 522, DPA1 in 600 to 610, and DPB1 in 400 to 480. Alongside the repertoire data, information on donor age, sex, ethnicity and CMV serostatus was compiled. High-throughput TCR immunosequencing, statistical association of individual TCRs with disease status, and machine learning were combined to predict cytomegalovirus infection status. What the study reported, not specific to this receptor: The only immune exposure information available for the cohort was CMV serostatus. In a later analysis, several top co-occurrence clusters were reported to appear linked to parvovirus B19, influenza, CMV and Epstein-Barr virus. Cytomegalovirus status was reported to be diagnosed by the classifier with high specificity and sensitivity in both the original and validation cohorts. A later genetic analysis reported fewer N-insertions in productive TCRs among donors in an Asian-associated ancestry cluster than the roughly 690-donor mean. HLA typing was unavailable for some donors at each locus, so association tests used only the typed subset. At a false discovery rate of 0.05, a later analysis linked 16,000 or so TCR beta sequences to specific HLA alleles. In vitro tests confirmed that three of the cytomegalovirus-associated TCR beta chains recognize cytomegalovirus antigens. Roughly uniform sequencing depth across donors was assumed in presence/absence analyses, although this assumption may not hold. A further reported finding was that TCR beta sequences accurately predicted the HLA-A and HLA-B alleles for most subjects in the first cohort. The authors suggested that the approach could potentially be generalized to other disease states and immunological phenotypes. Strong co-occurrence of HLA alleles, especially DR and DQ, made assigning TCR associations to individual alleles difficult. A total of some 180 TCR beta chains were listed by the study as associated with cytomegalovirus. In an earlier analysis of fewer than 700 of the donors, most TCR beta V segments appeared in productive rearrangements about 87% or about 30% of the time, broadly matching IMGT annotations. Because counts were too low, seventeen rarely observed V segments, including chromosome 9 orphons, were left out of the earlier analysis of several hundred of the donors. In a later analysis, HLA-associated TCR beta chains were found to be more clonally expanded and to have lower generation probabilities than equally common non-associated chains. Linkage disequilibrium might explain the correlated functional status among segregating V segments, but an unknown experimental factor could not be ruled out. A cluster of highly shared sequence variants was judged likely to be a technical artifact of the sequencing pipeline. In a later analysis, the rate of TCR association differed among HLA loci, with DRB1 alleles having the most associated TCRs and HLA-C alleles having the fewest. A later genetic analysis associated a missense DCLRE1C variant with V-gene and J-gene trimming of TCR beta chains, and an independent cohort replicated the association. Most TCR sequences were seen in very few donors, while some public TCRs were found in many individuals. Only TCR beta chains were sequenced in this cohort, and the absence of alpha or paired-chain data limited detectable features. Some IMGT-functional V segments, including TRBV6-2 and TRBV6-3, could not be told apart with the 87-base-pair reads, so those segments were excluded. In a later analysis, most CMV-associated TCR beta chains were found to appear HLA-restricted, with HLA associations seemingly driven largely by CMV exposure.

The germline V gene gives CDR1 as SNHLY and CDR2 as FYNNEI. The cysteine opens and the phenylalanine closes a CDR3 of 13 amino acids. CDR3 DNA only is kept here, 39 bases in frame from base 1. The junction carries 8 bases between V and J, which are trimmed by 3 bases and 6 bases respectively. The cohort comprised around 690 healthy bone marrow donors. Cohort members were all nominally healthy when sampled, although unrecorded immune exposures were likely present. The donor tested CMV seronegative and was one of the 352 seronegative cohort members. A peripheral blood sample was collected from each donor, and TCR beta sequencing was performed on peripheral blood mononuclear cells. Genomic DNA was extracted from the blood cell samples with the Qiagen DNeasy Blood Extraction Kit. Libraries were built with the immunoSEQ multiplex PCR assay. The multiplex PCR relied on a mix of 60 forward primers for TCR Vbeta segments and 13 reverse primers for TCR Jbeta segments. Amplification of the CDR3 region of rearranged TCR beta genes was performed with a multiplex PCR assay on genomic DNA. On the Illumina HiSeq System, the amplified TCR beta libraries were sequenced as 87-base-pair reads. On the study's bioinformatics: In a later analysis, roughly 80 million unique TCR beta chains were counted across the approximately 670 repertoires, and roughly 9.9 million of these chains were shared by at least two donors. To remove PCR and sequencing errors, raw reads were error-corrected and collapsed into unique sequences using a nearest-neighbor algorithm that merged closely related sequences. V, D and J gene segments were assigned by aligning CDR3 sequences to IMGT reference sequences. For a sequence to be retained, a match of at least six nucleotides to both a V gene segment and a J gene segment was required. Rearrangements were classified as productive when the CDR3 lacked stop codons and remained in frame with V and J, and all other rearrangements were classified as non-productive. CDR3 was defined according to IMGT convention as the region running from the second conserved V-encoded cysteine to the conserved J-encoded phenylalanine. In an earlier analysis of around 570 of the donors, sequences lacking an unambiguous match to a single V gene segment were excluded. An earlier analysis of 450 to 650 of the donors called V segments functional above 56.7% productive rearrangements and segregating when the between-donor standard deviation exceeded 5%. To diagnose cytomegalovirus status from the catalog of TCR beta chain sequences, a statistical classification framework was built. A later analysis assigned V and J genes by comparing TCR nucleotide sequences with IMGT/GENE-DB human TR gene sequences. A later analysis assigned CDR3 sequences and most-parsimonious VDJ recombination scenarios with the TCRdist pipeline. In a later analysis, each TCR beta chain was defined by its CDR3 amino acid sequence together with its V-gene family, and reads lacking a unique V-gene family were excluded. To address suspected cross-contamination and a sequencing artifact, a later analysis removed over 500 highly shared, low-generation-probability nucleotide sequences. A later analysis calculated a clonal expansion index for each public chain from normalized within-repertoire ranks of inferred template counts. A later analysis computed generation probabilities with a VDJ recombination model fitted to out-of-frame rearrangements, and checked the results against IGoR. A later analysis scored TCR-TCR, TCR-HLA and TCR-CMV co-occurrence with hypergeometric tests, applying a repertoire-size bias correction to TCR pairs. In a later analysis, false discovery rates were estimated by permuting HLA or CMV assignments 20 times. A later analysis grouped co-occurring TCRs with DBSCAN, adding TCRdist sequence similarity when clustering within HLA-allele-positive subsets. Repertoires with fewer than 30,000 or more than 120,000 public chains were left out of co-occurrence clustering, as were four to six repertoires with anomalous nucleotide sharing. TCRdb took this table from immuneACCESS and kept in-frame rearrangements with V and J called. Such tables lack part of the clones; where checked against another copy, unresolved V genes explain under half of the gap, and the rest is unexplained. D and trimming were read from the DNA, whereas the V and J calls and clone size are those reported in that table. Recorded for this sample are some 170,000 clones; around 79% of them occurred a single time. The ten most abundant clones make up approximately 2% of the sample.

This receptor was identified in a man in his forties in good health and CMV-seronegative. Sequenced material: PBMCs. The chain is made from TRBV2 and TRBJ2-2, with no reliable assignment of the D segment. The CDR3 reads CASSDSRSGELFF. The DNA is TGTGCCAGCAGTGATTCGCGCTCCGGGGAGCTGTTTTTT.